A single sample is the source of the 23 T cell receptor beta chains below, sequenced in a study of blood T cell dynamics during melanoma immunotherapy. Sequenced by immunoSEQ multiplex PCR; TCRdb stores in-frame clones only, minus some. The sample has about 19,000 clones; nearly 90% are singletons. Time point defined: week 3, after first cycle of checkpoint inhibitor. The material sequenced was blood, taken from a patient treated with checkpoint blockade. All receptors come from a human donor with melanoma.

The chain joins TRBV4-2 to TRBJ1-2, with 10 nucleotides matching TRBD1. The CDR3 spans 16 residues. The germline V gene has CDR1 LGHNA and CDR2 YNFKEQ. The J segment lost 5 bases and the V segment lost 0 bases, leaving 6 bases of the junction unmatched. The CDR3 is CASSQERQGALYGYTF. CDR3 in DNA: TGTGCCAGCAGCCAAGAACGACAGGGGGCGTTGTATGGCTACACCTTC.

CDR3 sequence: CASSPPGGREETQYF. In DNA, the CDR3 is TGTGCCAGCAGTCCTCCGGGCGGGAGAGAAGAGACCCAGTACTTC. This chain uses TRBV6-6 with TRBJ2-5; 7 bases map to TRBD2. This CDR3 comprises 15 residues. The germline gives CDR1 MNHNY, CDR2 SVGAGI (reference sequence). Unmatched junction bases numbered 9, after V lost 5 bases and J lost 3 bases.

This chain joins TRBV15 and TRBJ1-4; 8 bases agree with TRBD1. The V segment lost 1 base and the J segment 5 bases; nucleotides outside the gene matches: 0. The germline V gene encodes CDR1 LNHNV and CDR2 YYDKDF (reference sequence). CDR3 size: 14 residues. CDR3 nucleotides: TGTGCCACCAGCAGAGGACAGGGGAATGAAAAACTGTTTTTT. It is translated as CATSRGQGNEKLFF.

The chain recombines TRBV4-2 with TRBJ2-5, with D possibly TRBD2 on 5 matching bases. The V gene's germline CDR1 is LGHNA and CDR2 YNFKEQ. CDR3 length equals 14 residues. Trimming removed 0 bases at V and 5 bases at J, with 10 bases between. The CDR3, as DNA: TGTGCCAGCAGCCAAGAGGCTAGCAGGGAGACCCAGTACTTC. This encodes CASSQEASRETQYF.

This clone has only a few counts. The chain links TRBV7-8 to TRBJ1-3; possible D gene TRBD1, 6 bases. The CDR3 is 17 residues long. Looked up from germline, CDR1 is SGHVS and CDR2 is FQNEAQ. V shed 5 bases and J shed 4 bases, with 21 bases lying between them. In DNA form, the CDR3 reads TGTGCCAGCAGCAAATTCGAGGGGGGAGACCAAGGAAACACCATATATTTT. This translates into CASSKFEGGDQGNTIYF.

The chain carries TRBV5-8 and TRBJ2-4; D could derive from TRBD1 or TRBD2 (5 bases each). The CDR3 has 16 residues. V gave up 0 bases and J gave up 3 bases, with 13 bases separating them. Germline V gene data show CDR1 as SGHTS and CDR2 as YDEGEE. This CDR3 reads CASSLGRVEGKNIQYF. CDR3 DNA sequence: TGTGCCAGCAGCTTGGGCAGGGTCGAGGGCAAAAACATTCAGTACTTC.

The chain has TRBV28 and TRBJ2-2; a weak D match, TRBD2 (5 bases). Trimming removed 8 bases from V and 0 bases from J, with 13 bases in between. Germline assignment: CDR1 MDHEN and CDR2 SYDVKM. This CDR3 has 15 residues. CDR3 residues: CASRLEGANTGELFF. The CDR3 region has the DNA TGTGCCAGCCGTCTCGAGGGCGCGAACACCGGGGAGCTGTTTTTT.

The chain recombines TRBV4-2 with TRBJ2-1; tentatively, D is TRBD1 (5 bases). Germline V CDR1 and CDR2: LGHNA, YNFKEQ. The CDR3 loop spans 17 amino acids. V lost 0 bases, J lost 4 bases, and 16 bases lay in between. DNA for the CDR3: TGTGCCAGCAGCCAAGATCTTCCTAGGGGAATTTACAATGAGCAGTTCTTC. It yields the protein CASSQDLPRGIYNEQFF.

V and J are TRBV2 and TRBJ2-5; a possible D gene is TRBD1 (6 bases). The closer fit of TRBJ2-7 to the DNA end suggests the J call may be wrong. Per the germline V gene, CDR1 is SNHLY and CDR2 is FYNNEI. The CDR3 is 13 amino acids. The DNA for the CDR3 is TGTGCCAGCAGTTTGACAGGCGTCTACGAGCAGTACTTC. Amino acid sequence: CASSLTGVYEQYF.

This rearrangement joins TRBV27 to TRBJ1-5; no definite D call. Looked up from germline, CDR1 is MNHEY and CDR2 is SMNVEV (reference sequence). CDR3 length equals 13 residues. V lost 5 bases and J 3 bases, leaving 8 bases between the germline ends. For the CDR3, the DNA is TGTGCCAGCAGTCGAAGCTACAATCAGCCCCAGCATTTT. As protein: CASSRSYNQPQHF.

This chain's CDR3 is CASSYGEEVNAFF. CDR3 in DNA: TGTGCCAGCAGTTACGGGGAGGAGGTTAACGCTTTCTTT. The chain links TRBV6-5 to TRBJ1-1, with D uncertain. Germline CDR1 and CDR2: MNHEY and SVGAGI. V was pared by 2 bases and J by 11 bases, with 15 bases between. The CDR3 extends over 13 amino acids.

In DNA form, the CDR3 reads TGTGCCAGCAGTGCTCAGCAGGTTAATAGCAATCAGCCCCAGCATTTT. Translation: CASSAQQVNSNQPQHF. The chain couples TRBV6-1 to TRBJ1-5; unclear D gene. V was cut by 4 bases and J by 0 bases, with 13 bases left in between. The CDR3 loop spans 16 amino acids. Germline V CDR1 and CDR2: MNHNS, SASEGT.

The table lists this clone with a count of one. The genes are TRBV5-6 and TRBJ2-5; 8 nucleotides match TRBD1. Germline trimming cut 4 bases from V and 4 bases from J; bases unmatched to any gene: 9. CDR1 SGHDT and CDR2 YYEEEE come from the germline V gene. The length of the CDR3 is 15 residues. The CDR3 coding sequence is TGTGCCAGCAGCGTCCTGCCAGGGGGCGCAGAGACCCAGTACTTC. This translates into CASSVLPGGAETQYF.

The chain combines TRBV27 with TRBJ1-5; weak D call: TRBD1 (5 bases). V lost 8 bases, J lost 9 bases, and 11 bases lay in between. Germline CDR1 reads MNHEY; CDR2 reads SMNVEV (reference sequence). The CDR3 spans 11 residues. In DNA form, the CDR3 reads TGTGCCAGCGGGGGATATGCGCCCCAGCATTTT. Translation: CASGGYAPQHF.

The chain combines TRBV30 with TRBJ1-5; no clear D gene. There are 13 residues in the CDR3. Germline V CDR1 and CDR2: GTSNPN, SVGIG (reference sequence). V shed 0 bases and J shed 7 bases, with 10 bases lying between them. The CDR3 is CAWSVPGRQPQHF. CDR3 bases: TGTGCCTGGAGTGTACCCGGGAGGCAGCCCCAGCATTTT.

The chain employs TRBV7-6 and TRBJ2-1; TRBD2 agrees at 15 bases. Germline-derived CDR1 and CDR2 are SGHVS and FNYEAQ. Trimming cost V 4 bases and J 8 bases; bases outside gene matches: 6. The CDR3 is 16 residues long. As DNA, the CDR3 is TGTGCCAGCAGCTCTGGACTAGCGGGAGGGTCGGATGAGCAGTTCTTC. This gives the protein CASSSGLAGGSDEQFF.

The CDR3 nucleotides read TGTGCTAGTGGTTTGGTCCTATCCGACAGGGCCGGGGAGCTGTTTTTT. It specifies CASGLVLSDRAGELFF. The chain employs TRBV12-5 and TRBJ2-2, with 7 bases aligning to TRBD1. This CDR3 is 16 amino acids long. Trimming removed 0 bases from V and 6 bases from J; junction bases left unmatched: 7. CDR1 and CDR2 (germline): LGHNT, FRNRAP.

This chain uses TRBV5-1 with TRBJ2-5, with 7 bases matching TRBD2. CDR1 and CDR2 (germline): SGHRS, YFSETQ. The CDR3 contains 13 residues. V dropped 2 bases and J dropped 5; count of bases not matched to a gene: 3. This chain's CDR3 is CASSLSGGETQYF. CDR3 nucleotide sequence: TGCGCCAGCAGCTTATCGGGGGGTGAGACCCAGTACTTC.

The chain recombines TRBV15 with TRBJ2-3; TRBD2 aligns across 7 bases. V dropped 8 bases and J dropped 1; count of bases not matched to a gene: 3. CDR1 is LNHNV and CDR2 is YYDKDF in the germline V gene (reference sequence). This CDR3 has 13 amino acids. The CDR3 nucleotides are TGTGCCACCCGGCTAGCGGGCACAGATACGCAGTATTTT. It yields the protein CATRLAGTDTQYF.

V usage is TRBV13 and J usage is TRBJ2-1, with 13 positions matching TRBD2. J was trimmed by 8 bases and V by 4 bases; bases with no gene match: 14. CDR3 length equals 18 residues. The germline gives CDR1 PRHDT, CDR2 FYEKMQ (reference sequence). The DNA of the CDR3 is TGTGCCAGCAGCTCACTAACCTCCGGGACTAGCGGGAAAGATGAGCAGTTCTTC. This sequence encodes CASSSLTSGTSGKDEQFF.

The chain employs TRBV5-1 and TRBJ2-3, with TRBD1 matching over 7 bases. There are 15 residues in the CDR3. Germline V gene lookup returns CDR1 SGHRS and CDR2 YFSETQ. V dropped 6 bases and J dropped 2; count of bases not matched to a gene: 9. CDR3 residues: CASTKDRPFTDTQYF. The CDR3 nucleotides are TGCGCCAGCACTAAGGACAGGCCCTTCACAGATACGCAGTATTTT.

This clone has just one count. V and J are TRBV11-2 and TRBJ2-7; D may be TRBD1 or TRBD2 (5 bases each). Germline lookup yields CDR1 SGHAT and CDR2 FQNNGV. The CDR3 loop spans 15 amino acids. The V gene lost 5 bases and the J gene lost 0 bases, with 14 bases spanning the gap. CDR3 in DNA: TGTGCCAGCAGCGAAGGGACGGGTAGCTCCTACGAGCAGTACTTC. It translates to CASSEGTGSSYEQYF.

The V call is TRBV9, the J call TRBJ2-3; 8 bases agree with TRBD2. V gave up 2 bases and J gave up 2 bases; unmatched junction bases: 13. CDR3 size: 18 residues. The germline V gene encodes CDR1 SGDLS and CDR2 YYNGEE. CDR3 coding DNA: TGTGCCAGCAGCGTCAATCTCGACCCAGCGGGGGACACAGATACGCAGTATTTT. Translated, it gives CASSVNLDPAGDTDTQYF.